The 10 T cell receptor beta chains listed next were all sequenced from one sample in a study of radiation and T cells in renal cell carcinoma (dated by TCRdb to about 2020). To prepare the library, the immunoSEQ multiplex PCR assay was applied. TCRdb carries this immuneACCESS record with in-frame sequences only. Its versions omit some clonotypes, under half of them owing to an unresolved V gene in the studies checked, with the rest unexplained. The sample yields roughly 100,000 clones; 75% to 85% were counted once. Of the sample, approximately 7.8% is held by the ten largest clones. In light of the paper, this sample's time point label describes: blood 4 weeks post-SBRT, at nephrectomy. According to the study, the label for this sample's treatment or condition signals: 15 Gy SBRT to primary tumor, nephrectomy 4 weeks later. Sequenced material: blood, taken from a patient whose treatment included radiotherapy and nephrectomy. Receptor source: a man in his sixties with renal cell carcinoma.

The rearrangement uses TRBV5-4 and TRBJ1-2; D may be TRBD1 (6 bases). CDR3 length: 18 amino acids. Germline lookup yields CDR1 SGHNT and CDR2 YYREEE (reference sequence). Trimming left V 0 bases short and J 3 bases short, with 21 bases between. CDR3 sequence reads: CASSLAGGGWYLDYGYTF. In nucleotides, the CDR3 is TGTGCCAGCAGCTTGGCCGGTGGGGGCTGGTATTTAGACTATGGCTACACCTTC.

V gene TRBV5-1 combines with J gene TRBJ2-2, with a tentative D call TRBD2 (5 bases). Germline V CDR1 and CDR2: SGHRS, YFSETQ. With 3 bases removed from V and 3 bases from J, the gap between germline ends came to 12 bases. The CDR3 has 15 amino acids. Here the CDR3 reads CASSSPGSYTGELFF. The CDR3, as DNA: TGCGCCAGCAGCTCTCCGGGGTCCTACACCGGGGAGCTGTTTTTT. Looking up the rest from reference TRBV5-1 and TRBJ2-2 gives the full variable domain: KAGVTQTPRYLIKTRGQQVTLSCSPISGHRSVSWYQQTPGQGLQFLFEYFSETQRNKGNFPGRFSGRQFSNSRSEMNVSTLELGDSALYLCASSSPGSYTGELFFGEGSRLTVL.

The genes are TRBV7-2 and TRBJ2-5; 7 bases map to TRBD2. This CDR3 region has 13 residues. The V gene's germline CDR1 is SGHTA and CDR2 FQGNSA. Trimming cost V 3 bases and J 4 bases; bases outside gene matches: 2. In nucleotides, the CDR3 is TGTGCCAGCAGCTTTGGGGGGGGAGAGACCCAGTACTTC. Protein sequence: CASSFGGGETQYF. The full variable domain, its missing parts supplied by reference TRBV7-2 and TRBJ2-5, is GAGVSQSPSNKVTEKGKDVELRCDPISGHTALYWYRQSLGQGLEFLIYFQGNSAPDKSGLPSDRFSAERTGGSVSTLTIQRTQQEDSAVYLCASSFGGGETQYFGPGTRLLVL.

The chain combines TRBV19 with TRBJ2-4; D gene unclear. Looked up from germline, CDR1 is LNHDA and CDR2 is SQIVND (reference sequence). This CDR3 has 11 residues. V gave up 0 bases and J gave up 10 bases, with 4 bases separating them. The CDR3: CASSIEQIQYF. The CDR3 DNA sequence: TGTGCCAGTAGTATAGAACAGATTCAGTACTTC. Using reference TRBV19 and TRBJ2-4 for the parts outside the CDR3, the full variable domain is DGGITQSPKYLFRKEGQNVTLSCEQNLNHDAMYWYRQDPGQGLRLIYYSQIVNDFQKGDIAEGYSVSREKKESFPLTVTSAQKNPTAFYLCASSIEQIQYFGAGTRLSVL.

The chain combines TRBV7-8 with TRBJ2-1; 12 nucleotides match TRBD2. CDR1 and CDR2 (germline): SGHVS, FQNEAQ. The CDR3 totals 14 residues. V trimming: 8 bases; J trimming: 15 bases; junction bases outside the gene matches: 14. This chain's CDR3 is CASAMGLAGQRLFF. The DNA for the CDR3 is TGTGCCAGCGCCATGGGACTAGCGGGCCAAAGGCTGTTCTTC.

The J gene is TRBJ2-7, the V gene TRBV7-9; the D is unclear. Trimming removed 1 base from V and 5 bases from J, with 3 bases in between. Germline CDR1 and CDR2: SEHNR and FQNEAQ (reference sequence). The CDR3 spans 11 residues. CDR3 amino acids: CASSLGNEQYF. In DNA, the CDR3 is TGTGCCAGCAGCTTAGGTAACGAGCAGTACTTC.

V usage is TRBV27 and J usage is TRBJ2-1; D could derive from TRBD1 or TRBD2 (6 bases each). The V end was cut by 3 bases, the J end by 3 bases, with 15 bases between. The CDR3 has 16 amino acids. Per the germline V gene, CDR1 is MNHEY and CDR2 is SMNVEV (reference sequence). CDR3: CASSFARGGLYNEQFF. DNA for the CDR3: TGTGCCAGCAGTTTCGCCAGGGGAGGCCTCTACAATGAGCAGTTCTTC.

This chain uses TRBV4-1 with TRBJ1-1; 9 bases agree with TRBD1. After removal of 2 bases from V and 0 bases from J, the junction contained 7 bases not matched to a gene. The CDR3 has 17 residues. In germline, CDR1 is MGHRA, CDR2 YSYEKL. In DNA, the CDR3 is TGCGCCAGCAGCCAAAGGACAGGGGATGAGTTGAACACTGAAGCTTTCTTT. It yields the protein CASSQRTGDELNTEAFF.

The chain has TRBV4-1 and TRBJ2-1, with D maybe TRBD2 (6 bases). Germline V gene sequence: CDR1 MGHRA, CDR2 YSYEKL. The CDR3 runs to 17 residues. V lost 0 bases to trimming and J lost 2 bases, with 14 bases between them. The CDR3: CASSQDLGGIAYNEQFF. The CDR3 nucleotides read TGCGCCAGCAGCCAAGATCTTGGGGGGATAGCCTACAATGAGCAGTTCTTC.

The chain employs TRBV6-5 and TRBJ2-1, with D possibly TRBD1 on 6 matching bases. With 4 bases removed from V and 3 bases from J, the gap between germline ends came to 13 bases. The germline V gene has CDR1 MNHEY and CDR2 SVGAGI. The CDR3 sequence is 15 residues long. CDR3 coding DNA: TGTGCCAGCAGTTCATCACAGGGCCTCTACAATGAGCAGTTCTTC. Translation: CASSSSQGLYNEQFF.